Listed below are T cell receptor beta chains from one sample, sequenced in a study of blood T cell repertoires in COVID-19. TCRdb's copy holds only in-frame clones and misses some; the assay was immunoSEQ multiplex PCR. The table has 150,000 to 200,000 clones, roughly 80% seen once. Source material: PBMCs or T cells enriched from blood (not recorded which). Receptors were obtained from a woman aged 60-75 years with acute COVID-19. CDR3s include the opening cysteine and the closing phenylalanine or tryptophan. The D gene is left open where the match is weak. Only some rows state a clone size, as once, few, many or a class for expanded clones.

V	length	D	J	size	CDR3	DNA
TRBV7-2	17	-	TRBJ1-1	-	CASSLVAGIGPNTEAFF	TGTGCCAGCAGCTTAGTTGCAGGGATCGGCCCGAACACTGAAGCTTTCTTT
TRBV6-5	15	TRBD2	TRBJ2-7	-	CASRALLAGSYEQYF	TGTGCCAGCAGGGCCCTACTAGCGGGTAGCTACGAGCAGTACTTC
TRBV9	16	TRBD1	TRBJ2-5	few	CASSPGTGRREETQYF	TGTGCCAGCAGCCCGGGGACAGGGCGAAGGGAAGAGACCCAGTACTTC
TRBV29-1	11	-	TRBJ1-1	-	CSVGSQIEAFF	TGCAGCGTTGGATCCCAGATTGAAGCTTTCTTT
TRBV15	13	-	TRBJ1-4	-	CATSRDVEEKLFF	TGTGCCACCAGCAGAGATGTGGAGGAAAAACTGTTTTTT
TRBV9	14	TRBD2	TRBJ2-4	-	CASSPSGRGNIQYF	TGTGCCAGCAGTCCTAGCGGGAGAGGTAACATTCAGTACTTC
TRBV24-1	15	-	TRBJ2-1	few	CATSEPRTAYNEQFF	TGTGCCACCAGTGAACCTAGGACAGCTTACAATGAGCAGTTCTTC
TRBV28	14	-	TRBJ1-2	-	CASRPVTGIYGYTF	TGTGCCAGCAGACCCGTTACAGGGATCTATGGCTACACCTTC
TRBV6-4	14	-	TRBJ1-4	-	CASSEGANDEKLFF	TGTGCCAGCAGTGAGGGGGCAAACGATGAAAAACTGTTTTTT
TRBV6-5	14	-	TRBJ2-1	-	CASSPSGPYNEQFF	TGTGCCAGCAGTCCCTCAGGGCCCTACAATGAGCAGTTCTTC
TRBV13	14	TRBD1	TRBJ2-3	-	CASAGQGHTDTQYF	TGTGCCAGCGCCGGACAGGGGCACACAGATACGCAGTATTTT
TRBV6-2/TRBV6-3	13	-	TRBJ2-4	few	CASSGLAKNIQYF	TGTGCCAGCAGTGGACTAGCCAAAAACATTCAGTACTTC
TRBV5-1	14	-	TRBJ2-7	-	CASSLEEVNYEQYF	TGCGCCAGCAGCCTGGAGGAGGTCAACTACGAGCAGTACTTC
TRBV5-1	14	TRBD1	TRBJ2-1	-	CASNPGQGANEQFF	TGCGCCAGCAACCCGGGACAGGGAGCCAATGAGCAGTTCTTC
TRBV7-2	13	-	TRBJ1-1	-	CASSRTANTEAFF	TGTGCCAGCAGCAGAACAGCGAACACTGAAGCTTTCTTT
TRBV4-1	14	TRBD2	TRBJ2-7	-	CASSQASGINEQYF	TGCGCCAGCAGCCAAGCGAGCGGGATTAACGAGCAGTACTTC
TRBV6-2/TRBV6-3	16	TRBD2	TRBJ2-1	-	CASSRTSGFTYNEQFF	TGTGCCAGCAGCCGAACTAGCGGGTTTACCTACAATGAGCAGTTCTTC
TRBV6-5	16	-	TRBJ1-5	-	CASSYSARRGNQPQHF	TGTGCCAGCAGTTACTCGGCCAGGAGGGGCAATCAGCCCCAGCATTTT
TRBV6-2/TRBV6-3	16	TRBD2	TRBJ2-7	-	CASSPRLAGVYYEQYF	TGTGCCAGCAGCCCCCGCCTAGCGGGAGTTTACTACGAGCAGTACTTC
TRBV3-1/TRBV3-2	16	TRBD1	TRBJ2-7	-	CASSPGPGTASYEQYF	TGTGCCAGCAGCCCGGGACCCGGGACAGCCTCCTACGAGCAGTACTTC
TRBV5-1	16	-	TRBJ2-3	-	CASSVPTGKKADTQYF	TGCGCCAGCAGCGTACCTACAGGGAAGAAGGCAGATACGCAGTATTTT
TRBV11-2	15	-	TRBJ1-2	-	CASSLVGGTNYGYTF	TGTGCCAGCAGCTTAGTTGGGGGCACGAACTATGGCTACACCTTC